Below, 20 T cell receptor beta chains from the same sample are listed, as sequenced in a study of graft-versus-host responses after intestinal transplantation. The antigens for these receptors are not known. Sequencing used immunoSEQ multiplex PCR; TCRdb keeps in-frame clones, though not all of them. This table holds over 85,000 clones, 85% to 95% found once. The specimen was unstimulated CD8+ T cells sorted from spleen or lymph node cells, collected before intestinal transplant. These receptors came from a human donor who received an intestinal transplant.

V usage is TRBV5-1 and J usage is TRBJ2-1, with 9 positions matching TRBD1. J lost 7 bases, V lost 4 bases, and 24 bases had no gene match. Germline V gives CDR1 SGHRS, CDR2 YFSETQ. This CDR3 comprises 20 residues. Written as DNA, the CDR3 is TGCGCCAGCAGCAGGACAGGGGCCGCAGAGGAGGGAGGGCCGTCGAATGAGCAGTTCTTC. It translates to CASSRTGAAEEGGPSNEQFF. The whole variable domain, filled in from reference TRBV5-1 and TRBJ2-1, reads KAGVTQTPRYLIKTRGQQVTLSCSPISGHRSVSWYQQTPGQGLQFLFEYFSETQRNKGNFPGRFSGRQFSNSRSEMNVSTLELGDSALYLCASSRTGAAEEGGPSNEQFFGPGTRLTVL.

The chain has TRBV5-1 and TRBJ2-7, with D maybe TRBD2 (5 bases). With 2 bases removed from V and 2 bases from J, the gap between germline ends came to 11 bases. In germline, CDR1 is SGHRS, CDR2 YFSETQ. This CDR3 region has 14 residues. CDR3 coding DNA: TGCGCCAGCAGCTTTGGACTGGGAGCCTACGAGCAGTACTTC. Translated: CASSFGLGAYEQYF.

The rearrangement joins TRBV28 to TRBJ2-7, with TRBD2 matching 7 bases. The CDR3 is 16 amino acids. The V gene end was trimmed by 3 bases and the J gene end by 0 bases; junction bases not matched to a gene: 8. CDR1 and CDR2 (germline): MDHEN, SYDVKM. The CDR3 reads CASSFPASGGSYEQYF. The CDR3 DNA reads TGTGCCAGCAGTTTTCCGGCTAGCGGAGGCTCCTACGAGCAGTACTTC.

The CDR3 here is CASSLTGDRWNTEAFF. The DNA for the CDR3 is TGTGCCAGCAGCTTAACGGGGGACAGGTGGAACACTGAAGCTTTCTTT. The chain has TRBV7-3 and TRBJ1-1; TRBD1 matches at 8 bases. The germline V gene encodes CDR1 SGHTA and CDR2 FQGTGA. This CDR3 has 16 amino acids. V lost 0 bases to trimming and J lost 1 base; unmatched junction nucleotides: 4. Full variable domain (outside the CDR3, taken from reference TRBV7-3 and TRBJ1-1): GAGVSQTPSNKVTEKGKYVELRCDPISGHTALYWYRQSLGQGPEFLIYFQGTGAADDSGLPNDRFFAVRPEGSVSTLKIQRTERGDSAVYLCASSLTGDRWNTEAFFGQGTRLTVV.

V usage is TRBV10-2 and J usage is TRBJ2-7; tentative D call: TRBD1 (5 bases). The length of the CDR3 is 14 residues. Trimming cost V 4 bases and J 4 bases, with 14 bases left between them. CDR1 is WSHSY and CDR2 is SAAADI in the germline V gene. The CDR3 DNA reads TGCGCCAGCAGTGCTTCCCCAGACAGTTACGAGCAGTACTTC. It yields the protein CASSASPDSYEQYF.

The CDR3 coding sequence is TGTGCCAGCAGCATCGGGACTAGCGGCGCCTACGAGCAGTACTTC. Translating gives CASSIGTSGAYEQYF. The J gene is TRBJ2-7, the V gene TRBV13, with 11 bases identical to TRBD2. This CDR3 spans 15 amino acids. The V gene's germline CDR1 is PRHDT and CDR2 FYEKMQ (reference sequence). V dropped 5 bases and J dropped 2; count of bases not matched to a gene: 5.

The chain is built from TRBV16 and TRBJ2-6; D perhaps matches TRBD1 (5 bases). With 1 base removed from V and 1 base from J, the gap between germline ends came to 11 bases. Germline V gives CDR1 KGHSY, CDR2 FQNENV. The CDR3 has 17 amino acids. In DNA form, the CDR3 reads TGTGCCAGCAGCCAATACCCAACAGGTTCTGGGGCCAACGTCCTGACTTTC. Its translation is CASSQYPTGSGANVLTF. Full variable domain (rest looked up from reference TRBV16 and TRBJ2-6): GEEVAQTPKHLVRGEGQKAKLYCAPIKGHSYVFWYQQVLKNEFKFLISFQNENVFDETGMPKERFSAKCLPNSPCSLEIQATKLEDSAVYFCASSQYPTGSGANVLTFGAGSRLTVL.

The CDR3 protein is CASSLGTSYEQYF. In DNA, the CDR3 is TGTGCCAGCAGCTTAGGTACCAGCTACGAGCAGTACTTC. The genes are TRBV11-2 and TRBJ2-7; no clear D. The CDR3 is made up of 13 amino acids. The V gene's germline CDR1 is SGHAT and CDR2 FQNNGV. The V and J ends lost 1 base and 3 bases respectively, with 7 bases between them. Filled out from reference TRBV11-2 and TRBJ2-7, the complete variable domain reads EAGVAQSPRYKIIEKRQSVAFWCNPISGHATLYWYQQILGQGPKLLIQFQNNGVVDDSQLPKDRFSAERLKGVDSTLKIQPAKLEDSAVYLCASSLGTSYEQYFGPGTRLTVT.

This clone was detected once. The genes are TRBV27 and TRBJ1-5; TRBD1 is a possible D gene (6 bases). CDR1 and CDR2 from the germline V gene are MNHEY and SMNVEV (reference sequence). V was trimmed by 4 bases and J by 7 bases, leaving 11 bases between them. This CDR3 has 13 residues. As DNA, the CDR3 is TGTGCCAGCAGTTGGAGGGGGAGCCAGCCCCAGCATTTT. As protein: CASSWRGSQPQHF.

The genes are TRBV7-9 and TRBJ2-1; either TRBD1 or TRBD2 may supply D (5 bases each). V lost 0 bases, J lost 6 bases, and 12 bases lay in between. Germline lookup yields CDR1 SEHNR and CDR2 FQNEAQ (reference sequence). The CDR3 spans 15 residues. The CDR3 DNA reads as TGTGCCAGCAGCTTAGCAGGGACCTCAGGCAATGAGCAGTTCTTC. This sequence encodes CASSLAGTSGNEQFF.

The chain carries TRBV30 and TRBJ2-7; D is perhaps TRBD1 or TRBD2 (5 bases each). This CDR3 has 12 residues. The ends were cut back, 0 bases at V and 6 bases at J, with 9 bases in the middle. Germline V CDR1 and CDR2: GTSNPN, SVGIG (reference sequence). In DNA, the CDR3 is TGTGCCTGGAGTGTAACCGGGGCCGAGCAGTACTTC. It codes for CAWSVTGAEQYF.

The chain couples TRBV4-1 to TRBJ2-7; tentatively, D is TRBD1 (5 bases). Germline V gene sequence: CDR1 MGHRA, CDR2 YSYEKL. The CDR3 covers 15 residues. With 4 bases removed from V and 3 bases from J, the gap between germline ends came to 16 bases. The CDR3 bases are TGCGCCAGCAGCCGGTTGAGCAGGGCGATCTACGAGCAGTACTTC. This translates into CASSRLSRAIYEQYF.

V gene TRBV7-8 combines with J gene TRBJ2-5, with no clear D. CDR1 is SGHVS, CDR2 FQNEAQ, per germline. Trimming cost V 5 bases and J 2 bases, with 9 bases left between them. This CDR3 has 13 amino acids. The CDR3 here is CASSLTKQETQYF. The CDR3 bases are TGTGCCAGCAGCCTGACAAAGCAAGAGACCCAGTACTTC.

The chain carries TRBV6-5 and TRBJ2-3; no clear D gene. There are 12 residues in the CDR3. Germline V gene lookup returns CDR1 MNHEY and CDR2 SVGAGI. V lost 2 bases to trimming and J lost 14 bases, with 14 bases between them. CDR3 DNA sequence: TGTGCCAGCAGTTACGAAGGCAATCAGCTGTATTTT. This codes for CASSYEGNQLYF.

The rearrangement uses TRBV4-2 and TRBJ2-3; 9 nucleotides match TRBD2. The germline V gene has CDR1 LGHNA and CDR2 YNFKEQ. With V trimmed by 0 bases and J by 0 bases, 7 bases remained unmatched. This CDR3 is 18 amino acids long. CDR3 region: CASSQELREGPSTDTQYF. For the CDR3, the DNA is TGTGCCAGCAGCCAAGAATTGCGGGAGGGCCCAAGCACAGATACGCAGTATTTT.

This clone was recorded a few times. CDR3: CASSYYGSEAFF. In DNA, the CDR3 is TGTGCCAGCAGTTACTACGGATCTGAAGCTTTCTTT. The chain combines TRBV6-7 with TRBJ1-1; D is unclear. TRBV6-7 is known as an ORF, though its function is uncertain. The length of the CDR3 is 12 residues. The ends were cut back, 1 base at V and 6 bases at J, with 6 bases in the middle.

The chain has TRBV30 and TRBJ2-6; TRBD1 aligns across 10 bases. This CDR3 has 16 residues. The germline CDR1 and CDR2 sequences are GTSNPN and SVGIG (reference sequence). With 5 bases clipped from V and 3 bases from J, the junction kept 7 bases outside the gene matches. The CDR3 region is CAWDGTGEGGANVLTF. For the CDR3, the DNA is TGTGCCTGGGACGGGACAGGGGAGGGTGGGGCCAACGTCCTGACTTTC.

The CDR3, as DNA: TGTGCCAGCAGTTTCGGCGGGGAGCTGTTTTTT. This encodes CASSFGGELFF. V and J are TRBV27 and TRBJ2-2; D is uncertain. Trimming shortened V by 3 bases and J by 7 bases, and 3 bases separated the two germline ends. The length of the CDR3 is 11 residues. Per germline, CDR1 MNHEY and CDR2 SMNVEV (reference sequence).

This chain connects TRBV6-5 to TRBJ2-2, with D perhaps assigned TRBD1 or TRBD2 (6 bases each). Trimming took 6 bases from V and 5 from J, leaving 16 bases between them. The CDR3 runs to 15 residues. Germline V gene data show CDR1 as MNHEY and CDR2 as SVGAGI. The CDR3: CASRQRGRRTGELFF. CDR3 nucleotides: TGTGCCAGCAGACAACGGGGGCGAAGGACCGGGGAGCTGTTTTTT.

This clone was detected a few times. The J gene is TRBJ2-7, the V gene TRBV10-3; D perhaps matches TRBD2 (5 bases). This CDR3 comprises 14 residues. The germline V and J ends were trimmed by 3 bases and 2 bases, with 11 bases remaining between them. Germline CDR1 ENHRY, CDR2 SYGVKD. CDR3 DNA: TGTGCCATCAGTGATCGAGACGGGACCTACGAGCAGTACTTC. This sequence encodes CAISDRDGTYEQYF.